A selection of T cell receptor beta chains follows, all from one sample in a study of T cell changes during pregnancy in multiple sclerosis. Profiling relied on immunoSEQ multiplex PCR, and the TCRdb table lists in-frame clones only, not all of them. The sample lists about 60,000 clones; 93% were seen once. Sequencing was performed on CD8+ T cells from peripheral blood mononuclear cells, taken in the second trimester of pregnancy. These receptors were taken from a female donor with multiple sclerosis, enrolled in a pregnancy study. The CDR3 runs from the conserved cysteine through the conserved F or W. The order of the fields is CDR3 DNA, CDR3 protein, clone size, D gene, V gene, J gene. The D gene is left open where the match is weak. Clone size is stated in some rows and not others, as once, few, many or a class when expanded.

CDR3 DNA: TGTGCCAGCAGCGGAGAGTCTGGGGCCAACGTCCTGACTTTC
CDR3 protein: CASSGESGANVLTF
clone size: .
D gene: .
V gene: TRBV6-6
J gene: TRBJ2-6

CDR3 DNA: TGCAGCGTTGCCCCTCTAGGAGGCTCCTACGAGCAGTACTTC
CDR3 protein: CSVAPLGGSYEQYF
clone size: .
D gene: .
V gene: TRBV29-1
J gene: TRBJ2-7

CDR3 DNA: TGTGCCAGCAGCCCCCCCTTCTTGAACACTGAAGCTTTCTTT
CDR3 protein: CASSPPFLNTEAFF
clone size: .
D gene: .
V gene: TRBV11-1
J gene: TRBJ1-1

CDR3 DNA: TGTGCCACTAGGTCGTTCGGGACTGAAGCTTTCTTT
CDR3 protein: CATRSFGTEAFF
clone size: once
D gene: .
V gene: TRBV27
J gene: TRBJ1-1

CDR3 DNA: TGTGCCAGTAGTCTCGGGAGGGTAGTCGGCGAGCAGTACTTC
CDR3 protein: CASSLGRVVGEQYF
clone size: .
D gene: TRBD2
V gene: TRBV19
J gene: TRBJ2-7

CDR3 DNA: TGCGCCAGCAGCCAACAGGGGGCCCACAATGAGCAGTTCTTC
CDR3 protein: CASSQQGAHNEQFF
clone size: once
D gene: TRBD1
V gene: TRBV4-1
J gene: TRBJ2-1

CDR3 DNA: TGTGCCAGCGACCGGACAGGGGAGGTGATCGAGCAGTACTTC
CDR3 protein: CASDRTGEVIEQYF
clone size: .
D gene: TRBD1
V gene: TRBV6-1
J gene: TRBJ2-7

CDR3 DNA: TGTGCCAGCAGCGTCGGGGCAGGGGAGACTGAAGCTTTCTTT
CDR3 protein: CASSVGAGETEAFF
clone size: .
D gene: .
V gene: TRBV9
J gene: TRBJ1-1

CDR3 DNA: TGCGCCAGCAGGGGGGGGTATTACAATGAGCAGTTCTTC
CDR3 protein: CASRGGYYNEQFF
clone size: once
D gene: TRBD2
V gene: TRBV10-2
J gene: TRBJ2-1

CDR3 DNA: TGTGCCAGCCGACCCAGGGGGGTGGTGAACACTGAAGCTTTCTTT
CDR3 protein: CASRPRGVVNTEAFF
clone size: .
D gene: TRBD1
V gene: TRBV27
J gene: TRBJ1-1

CDR3 DNA: TGTGCCAGCATCTTTTACAATGAGCAGTTCTTC
CDR3 protein: CASIFYNEQFF
clone size: once
D gene: .
V gene: TRBV27
J gene: TRBJ2-1

CDR3 DNA: TGTGCCAGCAGCGGGGAGGGATCTAATGAAAAACTGTTTTTT
CDR3 protein: CASSGEGSNEKLFF
clone size: .
D gene: .
V gene: TRBV9
J gene: TRBJ1-4

CDR3 DNA: TGTGCCAGCAGCCTGGTTGGTGATACAGGGGGTAATGCAACTAATGAAAAACTGTTTTTT
CDR3 protein: CASSLVGDTGGNATNEKLFF
clone size: .
D gene: .
V gene: TRBV21-1
J gene: TRBJ1-4

CDR3 DNA: TGTGCCAGCAGACCCCTAGGGAGGGAAGAGACCCAGTACTTC
CDR3 protein: CASRPLGREETQYF
clone size: .
D gene: TRBD2
V gene: TRBV7-9
J gene: TRBJ2-5

CDR3 DNA: TGTGCCAGCAGTTTATTCGCCGGGACTGATGAGCAGTTCTTC
CDR3 protein: CASSLFAGTDEQFF
clone size: .
D gene: .
V gene: TRBV27
J gene: TRBJ2-1

CDR3 DNA: TGTGCCAGCAGCGCCACAGGGGGGGAAGCCTACGAGCAGTACTTC
CDR3 protein: CASSATGGEAYEQYF
clone size: once
D gene: .
V gene: TRBV6-4
J gene: TRBJ2-7

CDR3 DNA: TGTGCCAGCAGGAGCCAGGCATACTACGAGCAGTACTTC
CDR3 protein: CASRSQAYYEQYF
clone size: .
D gene: .
V gene: TRBV6-1
J gene: TRBJ2-7

CDR3 DNA: TGTGCCAGCAGCCCTAGCGGGGGGGCTTACAATGAGCAGTTCTTC
CDR3 protein: CASSPSGGAYNEQFF
clone size: .
D gene: TRBD2
V gene: TRBV14
J gene: TRBJ2-1

CDR3 DNA: TGTGCCAGCAGACTAGCGGATCAAGAGACCCAGTACTTC
CDR3 protein: CASRLADQETQYF
clone size: .
D gene: TRBD2
V gene: TRBV27
J gene: TRBJ2-5

CDR3 DNA: TGTGCCAGCAGTTTTGGGGGCCCAAGAAGCGGGGGCTACGAGCAGTACTTC
CDR3 protein: CASSFGGPRSGGYEQYF
clone size: .
D gene: TRBD2
V gene: TRBV27
J gene: TRBJ2-7

CDR3 DNA: TGTGCCAGCAGTTGGGGGGACCCAGATACGCAGTATTTT
CDR3 protein: CASSWGDPDTQYF
clone size: .
D gene: .
V gene: TRBV9
J gene: TRBJ2-3

CDR3 DNA: TGCAGCGTTGAAGTGCCGACTAGCTCCTACGAGCAGTACTTC
CDR3 protein: CSVEVPTSSYEQYF
clone size: .
D gene: .
V gene: TRBV29-1
J gene: TRBJ2-7

CDR3 DNA: TGCGCCAGCTCCGGGACAGGGGGCGAAACGCCTGAGGGAAGGTATGGCTACACCTTC
CDR3 protein: CASSGTGGETPEGRYGYTF
clone size: .
D gene: TRBD1
V gene: TRBV4-3
J gene: TRBJ1-2

CDR3 DNA: TGCGCCAGCAGCCCCCGTTTGTCAGCGAACACCGGGGAGCTGTTTTTT
CDR3 protein: CASSPRLSANTGELFF
clone size: few
D gene: .
V gene: TRBV4-1
J gene: TRBJ2-2

CDR3 DNA: TGTGCCAGCAGCTTTCTTAGCGGGAGGAATGAGCAGTTCTTC
CDR3 protein: CASSFLSGRNEQFF
clone size: .
D gene: TRBD2
V gene: TRBV13
J gene: TRBJ2-1

CDR3 DNA: TGCGCCAGCAGCCTTACCCAACTTAGCGGGAGTGGGTACGAGCAGTACTTC
CDR3 protein: CASSLTQLSGSGYEQYF
clone size: .
D gene: TRBD2
V gene: TRBV4-1
J gene: TRBJ2-7